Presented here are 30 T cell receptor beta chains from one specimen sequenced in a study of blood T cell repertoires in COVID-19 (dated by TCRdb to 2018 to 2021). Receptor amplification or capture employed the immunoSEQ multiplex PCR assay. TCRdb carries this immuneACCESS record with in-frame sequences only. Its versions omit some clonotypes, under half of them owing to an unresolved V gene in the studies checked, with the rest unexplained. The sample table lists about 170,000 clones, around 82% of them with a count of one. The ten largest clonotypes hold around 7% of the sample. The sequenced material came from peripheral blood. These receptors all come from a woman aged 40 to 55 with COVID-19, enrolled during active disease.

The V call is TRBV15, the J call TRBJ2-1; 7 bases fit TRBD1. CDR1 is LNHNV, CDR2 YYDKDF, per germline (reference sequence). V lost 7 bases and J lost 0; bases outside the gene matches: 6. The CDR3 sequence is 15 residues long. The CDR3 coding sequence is TGTGCCACCACTCCGGGACAGAGCTCCTACAATGAGCAGTTCTTC. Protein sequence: CATTPGQSSYNEQFF.

The CDR3 region has the DNA TGTGCCAGCAGTTTTATAGCGGGAGACACCGGGGAGCTGTTTTTT. This codes for CASSFIAGDTGELFF. The chain employs TRBV28 and TRBJ2-2; 9 bases agree with TRBD2. Germline-derived CDR1 and CDR2 are MDHEN and SYDVKM. With V trimmed by 3 bases and J by 3 bases, 2 bases remained unmatched. This CDR3 spans 15 amino acids.

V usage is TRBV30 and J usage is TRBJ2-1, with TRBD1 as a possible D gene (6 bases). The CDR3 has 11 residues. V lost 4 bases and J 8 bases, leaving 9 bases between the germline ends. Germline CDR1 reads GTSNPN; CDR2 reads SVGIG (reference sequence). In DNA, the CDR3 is TGTGCCTGGACCCCAGGGGATGAGCAGTTCTTC. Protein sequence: CAWTPGDEQFF.

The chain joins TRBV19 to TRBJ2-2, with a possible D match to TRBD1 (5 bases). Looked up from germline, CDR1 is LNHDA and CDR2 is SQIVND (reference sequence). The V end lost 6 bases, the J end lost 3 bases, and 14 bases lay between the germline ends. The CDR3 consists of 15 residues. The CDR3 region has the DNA TGTGCCAGTAGGGCAGGGTATTCGGACACCGGGGAGCTGTTTTTT. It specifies CASRAGYSDTGELFF.

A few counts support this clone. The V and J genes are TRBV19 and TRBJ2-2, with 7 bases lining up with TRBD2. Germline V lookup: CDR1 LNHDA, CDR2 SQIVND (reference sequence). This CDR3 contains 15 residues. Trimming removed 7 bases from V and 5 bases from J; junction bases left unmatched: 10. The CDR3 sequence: CASTTSLRETGELFF. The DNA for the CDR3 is TGTGCCAGTACGACTAGCCTAAGGGAAACCGGGGAGCTGTTTTTT. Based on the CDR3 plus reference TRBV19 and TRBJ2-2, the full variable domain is DGGITQSPKYLFRKEGQNVTLSCEQNLNHDAMYWYRQDPGQGLRLIYYSQIVNDFQKGDIAEGYSVSREKKESFPLTVTSAQKNPTAFYLCASTTSLRETGELFFGEGSRLTVL.

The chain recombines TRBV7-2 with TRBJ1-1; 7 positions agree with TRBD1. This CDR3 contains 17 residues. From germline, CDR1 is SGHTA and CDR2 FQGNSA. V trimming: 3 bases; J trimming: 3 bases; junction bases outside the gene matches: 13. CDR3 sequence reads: CASSFQQLGGAYTEAFF. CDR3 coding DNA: TGTGCCAGCAGCTTTCAGCAGTTAGGGGGCGCGTACACTGAAGCTTTCTTT.

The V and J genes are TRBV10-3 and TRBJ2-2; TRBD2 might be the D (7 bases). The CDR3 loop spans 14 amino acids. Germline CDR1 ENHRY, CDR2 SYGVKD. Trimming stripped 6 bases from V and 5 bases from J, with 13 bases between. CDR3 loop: CAIRSGGRTGELFF. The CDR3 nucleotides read TGTGCCATCAGATCGGGGGGCAGGACCGGGGAGCTGTTTTTT.

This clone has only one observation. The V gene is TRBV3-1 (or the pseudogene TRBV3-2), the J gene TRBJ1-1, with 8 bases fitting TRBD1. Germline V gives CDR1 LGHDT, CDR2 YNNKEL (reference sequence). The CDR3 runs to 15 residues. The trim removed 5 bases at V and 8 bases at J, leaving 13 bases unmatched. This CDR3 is CASSSKIFRTGEAFF. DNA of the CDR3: TGTGCCAGCAGCTCCAAGATTTTTAGGACAGGGGAAGCTTTCTTT.

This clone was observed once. The CDR3 DNA reads as TGCAGCGGAACTAGCGGGGGGCCCTTTGAGTTCTTC. This codes for CSGTSGGPFEFF. This chain joins TRBV29-1 and TRBJ2-1, with 12 bases identical to TRBD2. There are 12 residues in the CDR3. V dropped 7 bases and J dropped 14; count of bases not matched to a gene: 9. In germline, CDR1 is SQVTM, CDR2 ANQGSEA.

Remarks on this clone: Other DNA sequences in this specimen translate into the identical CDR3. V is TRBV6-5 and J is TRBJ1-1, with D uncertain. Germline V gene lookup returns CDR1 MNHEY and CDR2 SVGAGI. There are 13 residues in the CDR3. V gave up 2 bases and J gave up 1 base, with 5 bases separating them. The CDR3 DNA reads TGTGCCAGCAGTTACGGCAGGAACACTGAAGCTTTCTTT. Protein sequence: CASSYGRNTEAFF.

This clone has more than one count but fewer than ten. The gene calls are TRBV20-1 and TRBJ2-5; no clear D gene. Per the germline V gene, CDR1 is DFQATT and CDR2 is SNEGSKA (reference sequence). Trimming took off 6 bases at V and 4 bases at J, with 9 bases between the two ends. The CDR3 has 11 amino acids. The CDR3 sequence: CSALVGETQYF. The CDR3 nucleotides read TGCAGTGCCCTAGTGGGAGAGACCCAGTACTTC.

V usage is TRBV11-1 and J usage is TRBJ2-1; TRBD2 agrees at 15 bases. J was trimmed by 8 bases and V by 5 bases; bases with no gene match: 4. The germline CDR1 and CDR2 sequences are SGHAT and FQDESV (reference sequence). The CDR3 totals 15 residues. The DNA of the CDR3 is TGTGCCAGCAGCCCTAGGACTAGCGGGGGGGATGAGCAGTTCTTC. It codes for CASSPRTSGGDEQFF.

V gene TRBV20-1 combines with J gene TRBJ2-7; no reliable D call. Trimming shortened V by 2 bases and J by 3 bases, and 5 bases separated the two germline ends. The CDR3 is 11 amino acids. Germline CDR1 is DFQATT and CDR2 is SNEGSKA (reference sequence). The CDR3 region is CSARILYEQYF. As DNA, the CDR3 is TGCAGTGCTAGAATCCTCTACGAGCAGTACTTC.

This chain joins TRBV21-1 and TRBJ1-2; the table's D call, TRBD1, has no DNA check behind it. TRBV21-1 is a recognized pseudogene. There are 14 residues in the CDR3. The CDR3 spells CASGRQGEGYGYTF. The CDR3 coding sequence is TGTGCCAGCGGCCGACAGGGGGAAGGGTATGGCTACACCTTC.

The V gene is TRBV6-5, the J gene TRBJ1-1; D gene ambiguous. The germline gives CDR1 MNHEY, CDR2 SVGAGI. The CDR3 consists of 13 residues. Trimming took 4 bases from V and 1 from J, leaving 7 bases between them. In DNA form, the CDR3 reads TGTGCCAGCAGTTTCAGTTCGAACACTGAAGCTTTCTTT. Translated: CASSFSSNTEAFF.

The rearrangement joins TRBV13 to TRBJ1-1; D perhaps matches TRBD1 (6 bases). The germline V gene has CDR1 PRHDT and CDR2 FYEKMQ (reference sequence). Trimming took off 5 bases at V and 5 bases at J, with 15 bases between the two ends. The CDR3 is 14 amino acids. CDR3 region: CASSIRGTGTEAFF. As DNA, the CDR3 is TGTGCCAGCAGCATCAGGGGCACGGGGACTGAAGCTTTCTTT.

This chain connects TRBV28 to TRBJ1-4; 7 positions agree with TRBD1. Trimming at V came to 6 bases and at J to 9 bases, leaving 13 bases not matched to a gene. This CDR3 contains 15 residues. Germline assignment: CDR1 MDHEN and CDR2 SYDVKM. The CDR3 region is CASRSRQGGGKKLFF. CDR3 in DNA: TGTGCCAGCAGATCTAGACAGGGAGGAGGCAAAAAACTGTTTTTT.

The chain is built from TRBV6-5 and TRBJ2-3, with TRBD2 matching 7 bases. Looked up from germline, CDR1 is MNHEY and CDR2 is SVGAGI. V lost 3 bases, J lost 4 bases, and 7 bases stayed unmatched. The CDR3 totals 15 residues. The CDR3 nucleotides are TGTGCCAGCAGTTATGGGGGAGGGCTGCCAGATACGCAGTATTTT. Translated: CASSYGGGLPDTQYF.

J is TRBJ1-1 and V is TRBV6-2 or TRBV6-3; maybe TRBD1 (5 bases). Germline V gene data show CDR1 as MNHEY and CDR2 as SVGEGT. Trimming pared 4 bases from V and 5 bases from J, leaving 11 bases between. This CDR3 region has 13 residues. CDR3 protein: CASSLIQGTEAFF. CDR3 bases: TGTGCCAGCAGTTTAATTCAGGGAACTGAAGCTTTCTTT.

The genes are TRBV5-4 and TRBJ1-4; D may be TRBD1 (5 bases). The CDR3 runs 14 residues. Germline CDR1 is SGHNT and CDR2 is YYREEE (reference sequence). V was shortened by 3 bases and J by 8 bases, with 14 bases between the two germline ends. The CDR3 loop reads CASSSGGVGEKLFF. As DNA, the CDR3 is TGTGCCAGCAGCTCGGGGGGGGTAGGGGAAAAACTGTTTTTT.

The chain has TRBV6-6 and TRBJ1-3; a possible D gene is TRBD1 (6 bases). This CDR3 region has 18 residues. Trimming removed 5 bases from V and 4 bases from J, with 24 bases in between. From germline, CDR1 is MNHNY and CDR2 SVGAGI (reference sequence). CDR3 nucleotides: TGTGCCAGCAGTCGGGACTCCGTTCGACAGGTGGGGGGAAACACCATATATTTT. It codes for CASSRDSVRQVGGNTIYF.

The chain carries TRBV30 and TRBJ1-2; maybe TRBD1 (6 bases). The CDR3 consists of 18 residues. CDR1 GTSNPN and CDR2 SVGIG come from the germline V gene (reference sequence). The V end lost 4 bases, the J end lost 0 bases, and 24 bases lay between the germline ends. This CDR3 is CAWNSRWTEPRANYGYTF. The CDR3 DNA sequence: TGTGCCTGGAACAGCCGCTGGACAGAACCTAGAGCTAACTATGGCTACACCTTC.

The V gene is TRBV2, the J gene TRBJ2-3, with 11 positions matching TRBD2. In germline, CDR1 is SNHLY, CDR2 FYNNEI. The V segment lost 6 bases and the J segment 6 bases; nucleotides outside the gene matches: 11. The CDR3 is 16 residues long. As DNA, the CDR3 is TGTGCCAGCAGCGCCAATAGCGGGAGGGCCAGGGATACGCAGTATTTT. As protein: CASSANSGRARDTQYF.

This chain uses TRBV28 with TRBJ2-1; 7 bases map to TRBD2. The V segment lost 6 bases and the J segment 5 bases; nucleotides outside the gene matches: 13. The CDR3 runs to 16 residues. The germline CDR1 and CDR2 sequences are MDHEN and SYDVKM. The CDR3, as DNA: TGTGCCAGCAGCTCTCTCCGGGCTAGCGGACACAATGAGCAGTTCTTC. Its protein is CASSSLRASGHNEQFF.

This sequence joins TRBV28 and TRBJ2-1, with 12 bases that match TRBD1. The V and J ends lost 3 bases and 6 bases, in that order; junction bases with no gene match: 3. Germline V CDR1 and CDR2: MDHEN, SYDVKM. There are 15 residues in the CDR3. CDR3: CASSFGTGGINEQFF. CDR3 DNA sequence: TGTGCCAGCAGTTTCGGGACAGGGGGCATCAATGAGCAGTTCTTC. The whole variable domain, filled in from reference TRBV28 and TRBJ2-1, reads DVKVTQSSRYLVKRTGEKVFLECVQDMDHENMFWYRQDPGLGLRLIYFSYDVKMKEKGDIPEGYSVSREKKERFSLILESASTNQTSMYLCASSFGTGGINEQFFGPGTRLTVL.

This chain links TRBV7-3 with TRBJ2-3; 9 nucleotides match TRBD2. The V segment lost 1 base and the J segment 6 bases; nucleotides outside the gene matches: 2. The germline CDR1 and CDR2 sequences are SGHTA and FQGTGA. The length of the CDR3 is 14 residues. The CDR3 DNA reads TGTGCCAGCAGCTTAAGCGGGAGGGGGGATACGCAGTATTTT. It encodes CASSLSGRGDTQYF.

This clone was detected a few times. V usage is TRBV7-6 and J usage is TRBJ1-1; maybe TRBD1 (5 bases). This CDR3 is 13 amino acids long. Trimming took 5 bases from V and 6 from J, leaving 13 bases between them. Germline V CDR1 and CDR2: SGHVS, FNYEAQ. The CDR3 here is CASSTGGLSEAFF. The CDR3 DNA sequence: TGTGCCAGCAGCACCGGGGGGTTATCTGAAGCTTTCTTT. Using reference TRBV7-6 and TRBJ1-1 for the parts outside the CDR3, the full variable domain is GAGVSQSPRYKVTKRGQDVALRCDPISGHVSLYWYRQALGQGPEFLTYFNYEAQQDKSGLPNDRFSAERPEGSISTLTIQRTEQRDSAMYRCASSTGGLSEAFFGQGTRLTVV.

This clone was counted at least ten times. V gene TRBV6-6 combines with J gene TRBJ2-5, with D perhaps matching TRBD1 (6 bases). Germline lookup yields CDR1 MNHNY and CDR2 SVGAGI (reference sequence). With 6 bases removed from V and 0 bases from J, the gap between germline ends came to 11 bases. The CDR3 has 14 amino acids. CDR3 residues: CASRVGQNQETQYF. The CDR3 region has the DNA TGTGCCAGCAGAGTCGGACAGAACCAAGAGACCCAGTACTTC.

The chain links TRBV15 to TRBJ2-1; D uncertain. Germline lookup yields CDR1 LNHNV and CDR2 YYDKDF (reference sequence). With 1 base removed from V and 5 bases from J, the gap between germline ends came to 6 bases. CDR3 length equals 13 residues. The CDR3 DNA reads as TGTGCCACCAGCAGAGTACATGACAATGAGCAGTTCTTC. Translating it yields CATSRVHDNEQFF.

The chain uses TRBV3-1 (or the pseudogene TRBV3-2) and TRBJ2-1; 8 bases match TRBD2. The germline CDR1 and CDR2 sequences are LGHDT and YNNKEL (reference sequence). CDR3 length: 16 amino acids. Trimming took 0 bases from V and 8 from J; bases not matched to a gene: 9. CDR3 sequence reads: CASSQDGTRVTDEQFF. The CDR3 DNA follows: TGTGCCAGCAGCCAAGACGGGACTAGGGTAACAGATGAGCAGTTCTTC.